Shown below are 13 T cell receptor beta chains from a single sample sequenced in a study of blood T cell repertoires in COVID-19. Repertoires were generated with immunoSEQ multiplex PCR, while TCRdb's copy carries only in-frame clones and drops some. The sample carries fewer than 55,000 clones, less than 85% recorded once. The source material was peripheral blood. The source is a man between 45 and 60 years old with acute or convalescent COVID-19.

The CDR3 region is CASSIVGGGSYNEQFF. CDR3 nucleotides: TGTGCCAGTAGTATAGTGGGCGGGGGGTCCTACAATGAGCAGTTCTTC. The V gene is TRBV19, the J gene TRBJ2-1; 8 nucleotides line up with TRBD2. J was trimmed by 1 base and V by 1 base; bases with no gene match: 3. The CDR3 runs 16 residues. CDR1 is LNHDA and CDR2 is SQIVND in the germline V gene (reference sequence).

This CDR3 is CASSLSGGGITGELFF. In DNA, the CDR3 is TGTGCCAGCAGTTTATCAGGGGGCGGAATCACCGGGGAGCTGTTTTTT. V gene TRBV28 combines with J gene TRBJ2-2, with TRBD1 matching 8 bases. The CDR3 contains 16 residues. After removal of 1 base from V and 4 bases from J, the junction contained 5 bases not matched to a gene. Germline CDR1 and CDR2: MDHEN and SYDVKM.

The chain joins TRBV4-1 to TRBJ2-3; TRBD1 is a possible D gene (6 bases). Deletions cut 7 bases from V and 2 bases from J, with 13 bases between. This CDR3 contains 14 residues. Germline loops: CDR1 MGHRA, CDR2 YSYEKL. The CDR3 reads CASTRGLFTDTQYF. The CDR3 DNA is TGCGCCAGCACCAGGGGCCTCTTCACAGATACGCAGTATTTT.

This chain connects TRBV13 to TRBJ2-1; the match to TRBD2 covers 10 bases. Losses at the gene ends were 3 bases for V and 4 bases for J; bases not matched to a gene: 3. The CDR3 spans 15 residues. Germline V gene lookup returns CDR1 PRHDT and CDR2 FYEKMQ (reference sequence). The chain's CDR3 is CASSFGTSVYNEQFF. The CDR3 DNA sequence: TGTGCCAGCAGCTTCGGGACTAGCGTGTACAATGAGCAGTTCTTC.

In its sample, this clone was seen a few times. The rearrangement uses TRBV5-1 and TRBJ2-7, with 7 bases that match TRBD1. The CDR3 is 14 residues long. Trimming at V came to 4 bases and at J to 2 bases, leaving 6 bases not matched to a gene. Germline CDR1 and CDR2: SGHRS and YFSETQ. The CDR3 DNA reads TGCGCCAGCAGCCCCGGACAGGCAGCCTACGAGCAGTACTTC. Protein sequence: CASSPGQAAYEQYF.

V usage is TRBV4-1 and J usage is TRBJ2-2, with 9 positions matching TRBD1. The CDR3 runs to 15 residues. Per the germline V gene, CDR1 is MGHRA and CDR2 is YSYEKL. J lost 4 bases, V lost 5 bases, and 5 bases had no gene match. CDR3 in amino acids: CASSIGQGSTGELFF. The CDR3 DNA reads as TGCGCCAGCAGCATAGGACAGGGGAGCACCGGGGAGCTGTTTTTT.

The chain recombines TRBV19 with TRBJ1-1, with TRBD1 matching over 10 bases. V was pared by 6 bases and J by 3 bases, with 19 bases of the junction left unmatched. The CDR3 consists of 19 residues. The germline CDR1 and CDR2 sequences are LNHDA and SQIVND (reference sequence). The CDR3 DNA is TGTGCCAGTAGAACTGCCGTCCGCTGGGACAGGGGATTGGACACTGAAGCTTTCTTT. The encoded protein is CASRTAVRWDRGLDTEAFF.

The V gene is TRBV2, the J gene TRBJ1-5; D might be TRBD1 (5 bases). The length of the CDR3 is 15 residues. With 7 bases removed from V and 3 bases from J, the gap between germline ends came to 16 bases. The V gene's germline CDR1 is SNHLY and CDR2 FYNNEI. The CDR3 DNA reads TGTGCCAGCACAAATAGAGACAGATACAATCAGCCCCAGCATTTT. Translation gives CASTNRDRYNQPQHF.

The J gene is TRBJ2-1, the V gene TRBV7-5; the table's D call, TRBD1, has no DNA check behind it. TRBV7-5 is listed as a pseudogene. This CDR3 is 17 amino acids long. CDR3 region: CVRSFCPQGWYNNEQFF. Here the CDR3 DNA reads TGTGTCAGAAGCTTTTGTCCACAGGGTTGGTACAACAATGAGCAGTTCTTC.

The rearrangement links TRBV7-2 to TRBJ2-7; 7 nucleotides agree with TRBD2. Germline values: CDR1 SGHTA, CDR2 FQGNSA. The J segment lost 7 bases and the V segment lost 1 base, leaving 7 bases of the junction unmatched. This CDR3 region has 14 residues. CDR3 DNA sequence: TGTGCCAGCAGCTTAGACGGATCCGGGAGGGAGCAGTACTTC. Translated: CASSLDGSGREQYF.

The chain is built from TRBV5-1 and TRBJ1-1; 8 bases match TRBD1. The V and J ends lost 0 bases and 5 bases, in that order; junction bases with no gene match: 12. This CDR3 region has 17 residues. Germline CDR1 and CDR2: SGHRS and YFSETQ. The DNA of the CDR3 is TGCGCCAGCAGCTTGGCCTGGGGCAGGGGGCTCGGGACTGAAGCTTTCTTT. Translation: CASSLAWGRGLGTEAFF. Using reference TRBV5-1 and TRBJ1-1 for the parts outside the CDR3, the full variable domain is KAGVTQTPRYLIKTRGQQVTLSCSPISGHRSVSWYQQTPGQGLQFLFEYFSETQRNKGNFPGRFSGRQFSNSRSEMNVSTLELGDSALYLCASSLAWGRGLGTEAFFGQGTRLTVV.

The J gene is TRBJ2-1, the V gene TRBV30, with a possible D match to TRBD2 (7 bases). Germline V CDR1 and CDR2: GTSNPN, SVGIG (reference sequence). V shed 5 bases and J shed 10 bases, with 18 bases lying between them. The CDR3 has 13 residues. CDR3 sequence (DNA): TGTGCCTGGCTAACTAGCGAGGGGGGGGAGCAGTTCTTC. Translation gives CAWLTSEGGEQFF.

This clone was picked up one time. This sample also contains other DNA sequences that code for the same CDR3. V gene TRBV6-1 combines with J gene TRBJ1-5; D is uncertain. The CDR3 loop spans 12 amino acids. V gave up 3 bases and J gave up 5 bases, with 5 bases separating them. CDR1 is MNHNS, CDR2 SASEGT, per germline. The CDR3, as DNA: TGTGCCAGCAGTGACGGGGATCAGCCCCAGCATTTT. This encodes CASSDGDQPQHF.